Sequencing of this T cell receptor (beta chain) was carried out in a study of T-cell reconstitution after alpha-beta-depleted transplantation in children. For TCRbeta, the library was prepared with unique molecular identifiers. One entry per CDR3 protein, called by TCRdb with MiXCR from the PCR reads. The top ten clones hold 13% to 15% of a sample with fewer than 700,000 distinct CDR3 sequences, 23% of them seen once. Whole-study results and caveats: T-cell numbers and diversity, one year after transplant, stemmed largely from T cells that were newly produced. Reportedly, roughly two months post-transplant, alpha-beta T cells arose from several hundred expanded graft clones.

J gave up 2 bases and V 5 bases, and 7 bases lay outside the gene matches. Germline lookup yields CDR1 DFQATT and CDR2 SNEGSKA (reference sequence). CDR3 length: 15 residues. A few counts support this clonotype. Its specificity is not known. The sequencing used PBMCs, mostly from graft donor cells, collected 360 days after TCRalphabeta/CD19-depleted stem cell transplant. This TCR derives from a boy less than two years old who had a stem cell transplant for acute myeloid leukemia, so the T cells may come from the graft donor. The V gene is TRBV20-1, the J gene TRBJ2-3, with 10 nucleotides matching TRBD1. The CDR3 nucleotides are TGCAGTGCTGTCGCCGGGACAGGGGACACAGATACGCAGTATTTT. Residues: CSAVAGTGDTDTQYF.